This TCR beta chain came from a study of CD8+ T cells in alopecia areata listed by TCRdb under 2018. Some background on the complete study: The treated patients, all with moderate-to-severe alopecia areata, were enrolled in an open-label pilot trial of oral tofacitinib given at 5 to 10 mg twice daily. Scalp clonality was compared across normal scalp (n=4), patchy alopecia areata scalp (n=8), and alopecia totalis/universalis scalp (n=8). TCRbeta CDR3 regions were amplified by immunoSEQ multiplex PCR with 35 Vbeta forward and 13 Jbeta reverse primers. Tofacitinib was administered for 6 to 18 months, and 6 months of follow-up off drug were then conducted to assess delayed response and recurrence. RNA was extracted with the PAXgene miRNA kit for fixed scalp, the miRNeasy kit for PBMCs, and the RNeasy kit for mouse skin. On the human side, TCRbeta sequencing was run on scalp tissue and on sorted CD4+ and CD8+ peripheral blood T cells from healthy controls and from alopecia areata patients with either patchy or totalis/universalis disease. Tofacitinib-treated patients had biopsies at baseline and at 4 and 24 weeks of treatment, with a later scalp biopsy in several patients. The study used high-throughput TCRbeta sequencing to examine T cell clonal expansion in alopecia areata, in both the C3H/HeJ mouse model and human patients. Disease severity in treated patients was measured with the SALT score, which quantifies the percentage of affected scalp surface area. The full study reports these points: Because the treated cohort was small and had only one nonresponder, larger studies are needed to examine links between baseline CD8+ expansion and response. During tofacitinib treatment, many expanded lesional clones remained in scalp and blood, and this persistence may partly explain relapse after treatment is stopped. Scalp TCR repertoire analysis is complicated because resident alphabeta T cells in normal human skin are also sequenced, whereas mouse skin is dominated by gammadelta T cells. Lesional scalp, especially in alopecia totalis/universalis, showed higher clonality and more expanded CD8+ clones than normal scalp, suggesting antigenic drive. With tofacitinib, both scalp clonality and the number of expanded CD8+ clones among the top 100 scalp clones went down significantly. Compared with mice, TCR sequences shared between patients were less clear, possibly partly because of HLA diversity across the patient population.

The library relied on the immunoSEQ multiplex PCR assay. For TCR sequencing, RNA was extracted from every sample and reverse transcribed into cDNA to serve as template. SuperScript III was used to make first-strand cDNA, primed with a 2:1 mix of oligo-dT and random hexamers. A synthetic immune receptor repertoire was used to measure amplification bias, and any remaining bias was corrected computationally. Per the original workflow: Raw reads were preprocessed to remove errors, and CDR3 was defined according to IMGT conventions as the region from the conserved cysteine to phenylalanine. Clonality was computed as 1 minus the Shannon entropy, with the entropy normalized by log2 of the number of productive unique TCRs. CD4 or CD8 identity of scalp clones was inferred by cross-referencing scalp TCRbeta sequences with sorted blood CD4 and CD8 repertoires. As stored in TCRdb, this immuneACCESS dataset retains in-frame rearrangements with V and J assigned. A fraction of the clones does not appear; measured against another copy, unresolved V genes explain less than half of the discrepancy, and the remainder lacks a known reason. D and trimming come from the DNA, and the V and J calls and clone size come from that table. Within this sample are around 200,000 clones, with about 53% of them counted one time only. Approximately 11% of the sample is taken by the ten largest.

Read against the paper, the sample's time point label means: around 26 weeks on oral tofacitinib. This specimen's treatment or condition label, per the study, means: oral pan-JAK inhibitor, 5-10 mg twice daily. Peripheral blood and lesional scalp punch biopsies were obtained from patients with alopecia areata. PBMCs were separated by density centrifugation and stained for CD3, CD4 and CD8, after which CD4+ and CD8+ T cells were sorted on a FACSAria. The table lists this clone with a few counts. The specificity of this receptor is unknown. No clone much larger than this one lies a single base away; base qualities are absent. Its CDR3 holds 13 amino acids, cysteine through phenylalanine. Of all the DNA, just the CDR3 is kept, 39 bases in frame from base 1. The germline V gene specifies SNHLY as CDR1 and FYNNEI as CDR2. Trimming removed 11 bases from V and 1 base from J; the gene matches leave 7 bases unexplained.

This receptor was taken from a human donor with alopecia areata. The specimen was CD8+ T cells sorted from blood, collected at week 24, from a patient treated with tofacitinib. Recombination linked TRBV2 to TRBJ1-2; 7 junctional bases match TRBD1. The CDR3 sequence is CAAATGNNYGYTF. The DNA reads TGTGCCGCAGCGACAGGGAATAACTATGGCTACACCTTC. The variable domain in full, with residues beyond the CDR3 obtained from the reference TRBV2 and TRBJ1-2 genes, is EPEVTQTPSHQVTQMGQEVILRCVPISNHLYFYWYRQILGQKVEFLVSFYNNEISEKSEIFDDQFSVERPDGSNFTLKIRSTKLEDSAMYFCAAATGNNYGYTFGSGTRLTVV.